This TCR beta chain is drawn from a study of CXCR3-negative and CXCR3-positive naive CD8 T cells. Study observations and caveats: CXCR3-negative naive cells had less hydrophobic TRB CDR3s than did CXCR3-positive naive cells. Fresh PBMCs were used in most assays, and CXCR3 expression partially decreased after cryopreservation.

This CDR3 is built from 18 residues. The germline gives CDR1 LNHNV, CDR2 YYDKDF (reference sequence). Preparation of TRB cDNA libraries relied on 5' RACE carrying UMI labels. From its re-call of the 5' RACE reads, TCRdb lists each CDR3 protein once, without DNA. Its clone listing holds 50,000 or so distinct CDR3 sequences. Turning to this clonotype: The antigen is unknown.

The sample was naive CXCR3+ CD8+ T cells from blood. Indicated subset: CD45RO-CCR7+CD27+CD95- naive CD8+ T cells expressing CXCR3 (TNR3+). The chain recombines TRBV15 with TRBJ1-2; TCRdb indicates TRBD1, and absent DNA this call remains unverified. This TCR was sampled from a human donor in good health. Some clones in this sample may be carry-over from other donors' samples. This CDR3 reads CATSRDATSTGLGSGYTF.